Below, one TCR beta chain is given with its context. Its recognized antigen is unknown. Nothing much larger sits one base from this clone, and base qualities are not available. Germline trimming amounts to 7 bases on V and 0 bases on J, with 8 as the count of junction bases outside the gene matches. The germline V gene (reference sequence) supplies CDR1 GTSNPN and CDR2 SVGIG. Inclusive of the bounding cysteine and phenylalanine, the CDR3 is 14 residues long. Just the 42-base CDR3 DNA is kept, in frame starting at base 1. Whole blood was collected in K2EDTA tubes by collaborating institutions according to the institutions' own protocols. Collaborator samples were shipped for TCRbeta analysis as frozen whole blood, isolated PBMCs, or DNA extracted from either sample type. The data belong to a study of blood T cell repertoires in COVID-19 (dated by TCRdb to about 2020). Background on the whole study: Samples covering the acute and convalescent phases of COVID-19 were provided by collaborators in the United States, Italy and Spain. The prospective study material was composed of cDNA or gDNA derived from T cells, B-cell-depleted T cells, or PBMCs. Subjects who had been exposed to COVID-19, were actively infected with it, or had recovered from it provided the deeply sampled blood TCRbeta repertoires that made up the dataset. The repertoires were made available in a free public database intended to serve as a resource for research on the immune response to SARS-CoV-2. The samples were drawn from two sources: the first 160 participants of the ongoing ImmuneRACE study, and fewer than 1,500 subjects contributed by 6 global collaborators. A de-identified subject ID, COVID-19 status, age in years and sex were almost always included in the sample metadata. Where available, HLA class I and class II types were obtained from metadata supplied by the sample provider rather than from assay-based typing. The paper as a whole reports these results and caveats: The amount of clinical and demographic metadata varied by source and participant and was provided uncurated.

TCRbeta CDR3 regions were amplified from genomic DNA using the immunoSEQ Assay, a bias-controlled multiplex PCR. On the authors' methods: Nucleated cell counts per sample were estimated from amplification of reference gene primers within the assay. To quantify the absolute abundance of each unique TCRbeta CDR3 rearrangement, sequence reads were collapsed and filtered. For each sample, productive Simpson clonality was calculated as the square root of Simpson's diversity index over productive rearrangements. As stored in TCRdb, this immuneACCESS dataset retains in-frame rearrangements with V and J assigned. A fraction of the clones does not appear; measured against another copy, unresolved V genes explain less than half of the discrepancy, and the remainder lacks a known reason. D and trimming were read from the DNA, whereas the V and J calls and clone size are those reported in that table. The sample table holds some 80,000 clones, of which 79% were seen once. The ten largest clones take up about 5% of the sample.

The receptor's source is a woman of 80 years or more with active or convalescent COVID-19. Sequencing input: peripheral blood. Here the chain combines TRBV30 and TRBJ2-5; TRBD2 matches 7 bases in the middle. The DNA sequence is TGTGCCTCGACTAGCTATCGTTACCAAGAGACCCAGTACTTC. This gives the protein CASTSYRYQETQYF.